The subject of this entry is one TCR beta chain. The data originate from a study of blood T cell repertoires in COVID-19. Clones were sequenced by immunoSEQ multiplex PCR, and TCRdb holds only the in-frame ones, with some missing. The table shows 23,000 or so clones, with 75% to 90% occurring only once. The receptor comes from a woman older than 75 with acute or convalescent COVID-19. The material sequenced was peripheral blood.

The CDR3 DNA reads as TGTGCCAGCAGCATGGGTACCGGGACAGGAGCCACTGAAGCTTTCTTT. Translating gives CASSMGTGTGATEAFF. The rearrangement links TRBV5-6 to TRBJ1-1; 8 nucleotides agree with TRBD1. The CDR3 length is 16 residues. The V and J ends lost 4 bases and 4 bases, in that order; junction bases with no gene match: 12. The germline V gene has CDR1 SGHDT and CDR2 YYEEEE.